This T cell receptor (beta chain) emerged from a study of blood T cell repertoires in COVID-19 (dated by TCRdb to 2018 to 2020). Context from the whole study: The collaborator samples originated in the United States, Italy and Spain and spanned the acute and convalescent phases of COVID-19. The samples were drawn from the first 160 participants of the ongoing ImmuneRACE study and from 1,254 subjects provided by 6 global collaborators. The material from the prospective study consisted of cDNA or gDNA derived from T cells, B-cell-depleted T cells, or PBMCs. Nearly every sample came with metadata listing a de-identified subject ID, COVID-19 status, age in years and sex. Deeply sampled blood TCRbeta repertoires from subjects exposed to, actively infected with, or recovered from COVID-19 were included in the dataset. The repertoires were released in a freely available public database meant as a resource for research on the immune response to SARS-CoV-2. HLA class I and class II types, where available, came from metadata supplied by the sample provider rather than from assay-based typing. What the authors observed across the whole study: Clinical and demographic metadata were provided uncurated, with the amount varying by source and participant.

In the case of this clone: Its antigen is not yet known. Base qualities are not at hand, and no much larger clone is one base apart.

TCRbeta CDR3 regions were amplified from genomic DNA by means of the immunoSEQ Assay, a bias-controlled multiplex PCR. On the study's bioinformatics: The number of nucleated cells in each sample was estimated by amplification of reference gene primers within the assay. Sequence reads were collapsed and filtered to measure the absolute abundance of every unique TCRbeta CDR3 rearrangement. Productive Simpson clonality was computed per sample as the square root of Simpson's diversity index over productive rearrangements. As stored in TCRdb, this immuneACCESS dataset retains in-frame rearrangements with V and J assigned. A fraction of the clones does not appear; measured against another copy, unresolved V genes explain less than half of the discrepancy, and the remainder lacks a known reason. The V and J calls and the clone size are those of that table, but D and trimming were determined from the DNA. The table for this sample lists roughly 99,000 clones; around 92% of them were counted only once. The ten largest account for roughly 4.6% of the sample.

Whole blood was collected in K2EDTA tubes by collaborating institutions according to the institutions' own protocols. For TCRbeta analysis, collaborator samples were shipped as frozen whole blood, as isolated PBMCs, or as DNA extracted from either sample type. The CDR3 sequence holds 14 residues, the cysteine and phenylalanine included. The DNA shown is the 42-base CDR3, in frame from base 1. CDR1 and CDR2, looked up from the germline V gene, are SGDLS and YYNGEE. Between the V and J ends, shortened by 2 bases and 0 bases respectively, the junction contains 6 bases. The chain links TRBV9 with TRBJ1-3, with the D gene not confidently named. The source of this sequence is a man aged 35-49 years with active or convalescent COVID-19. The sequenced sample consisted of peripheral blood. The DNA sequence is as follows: TGTGCCAGCAGCGTCTCGGGCTCTGGAAACACCATATATTTT. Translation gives CASSVSGSGNTIYF.